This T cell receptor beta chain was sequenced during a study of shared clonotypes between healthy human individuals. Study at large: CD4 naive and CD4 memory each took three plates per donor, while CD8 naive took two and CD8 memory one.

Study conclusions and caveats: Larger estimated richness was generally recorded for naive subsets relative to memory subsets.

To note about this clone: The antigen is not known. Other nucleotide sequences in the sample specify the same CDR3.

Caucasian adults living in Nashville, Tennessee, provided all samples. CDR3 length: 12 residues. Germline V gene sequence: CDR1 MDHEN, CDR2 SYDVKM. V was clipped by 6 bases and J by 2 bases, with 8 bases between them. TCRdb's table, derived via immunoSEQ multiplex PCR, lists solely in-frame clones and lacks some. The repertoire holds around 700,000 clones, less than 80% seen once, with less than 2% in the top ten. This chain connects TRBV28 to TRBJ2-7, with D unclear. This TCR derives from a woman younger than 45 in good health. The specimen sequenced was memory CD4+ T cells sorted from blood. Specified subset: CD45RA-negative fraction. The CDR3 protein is CASRGQTYEQYF. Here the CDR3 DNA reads TGTGCCAGCAGAGGTCAAACCTACGAGCAGTACTTC.